Shown below are 32 T cell receptor beta chains from a single sample sequenced in a study of cytomegalovirus exposure and HLA in healthy donors (dated by TCRdb to about 2017). The library relied on the immunoSEQ multiplex PCR assay. For the multiplex PCR, a mixture combining 60 forward primers for TCR Vbeta segments and 13 reverse primers for TCR Jbeta segments was used. TCRdb obtained this table from immuneACCESS and retained in-frame rearrangements with V and J assigned. These tables miss some clones; where compared with another copy, unresolved V genes account for less than half of the shortfall, and the remainder is unexplained. The sample table lists 170,000 or so clones, around 80% of them with a count of one. The top ten clones comprise 1% of the sample. The sample was PBMCs. The receptors shown here come from a woman aged 45-60 years in good health and CMV-seropositive.

This chain links TRBV6-5 with TRBJ1-5; D is perhaps TRBD1 (6 bases). CDR3 length equals 13 residues. The germline gives CDR1 MNHEY, CDR2 SVGAGI. The V gene lost 6 bases and the J gene lost 5 bases, with 11 bases spanning the gap. This CDR3 is CASRMTGDQPQHF. The CDR3, as DNA: TGTGCCAGCAGGATGACAGGTGATCAGCCCCAGCATTTT.

The chain couples TRBV7-9 to TRBJ1-5; tentative D call: TRBD1 (6 bases). Trimming removed 9 bases at V and 3 bases at J, with 12 bases between. The germline CDR1 and CDR2 sequences are SEHNR and FQNEAQ (reference sequence). The CDR3 contains 13 residues. DNA of the CDR3: TGTGCCAGTAACACAGGGTTCAATCAGCCCCAGCATTTT. As protein: CASNTGFNQPQHF.

A single count supports this clone. The rearrangement links TRBV14 to TRBJ2-1; D gene unclear. V shed 3 bases and J shed 3 bases, with 6 bases lying between them. Germline loops: CDR1 SGHDN, CDR2 FVKESK. The CDR3 is 13 amino acids. CDR3 sequence: CASSQLDYNEQFF. The DNA of the CDR3 is TGTGCCAGCAGCCAGCTAGACTACAATGAGCAGTTCTTC.

This chain connects TRBV6-6 to TRBJ2-7; D perhaps matches TRBD1 (5 bases). From germline, CDR1 is MNHNY and CDR2 SVGAGI (reference sequence). V was cut by 2 bases and J by 5 bases, with 13 bases left in between. The CDR3 extends over 14 amino acids. In DNA, the CDR3 is TGTGCCAGCAGTTACCTAGGGGAAGGGAACGAGCAGTACTTC. Amino acid sequence: CASSYLGEGNEQYF.

This clone was observed once. The chain uses TRBV14 and TRBJ2-7; 10 bases map to TRBD2. In germline, CDR1 is SGHDN, CDR2 FVKESK. V lost 4 bases, J lost 5 bases, and 8 bases stayed unmatched. This CDR3 comprises 15 residues. The CDR3 spells CASSRLAGVSHEQYF. CDR3 in DNA: TGTGCCAGCAGCCGGCTAGCGGGAGTATCCCACGAGCAGTACTTC.

The DNA of the CDR3 is TGTGCCAGCCAGGTAGCGAACACCGGGGAGCTGTTTTTT. Protein product: CASQVANTGELFF. The chain recombines TRBV7-9 with TRBJ2-2; D call uncertain. Germline V lookup: CDR1 SEHNR, CDR2 FQNEAQ (reference sequence). The CDR3 spans 13 residues. The ends were cut back, 8 bases at V and 0 bases at J, with 7 bases in the middle.

V gene TRBV7-2 combines with J gene TRBJ1-4, with unresolved D. CDR3 size: 11 residues. Trimming stripped 5 bases from V and 4 bases from J, with 2 bases between. Germline-derived CDR1 and CDR2 are SGHTA and FQGNSA. Here the CDR3 reads CASSLNEKLFF. In DNA, the CDR3 is TGTGCCAGCAGCCTTAATGAAAAACTGTTTTTT. The variable domain in full, completed from reference TRBV7-2 and TRBJ1-4, reads GAGVSQSPSNKVTEKGKDVELRCDPISGHTALYWYRQSLGQGLEFLIYFQGNSAPDKSGLPSDRFSAERTGGSVSTLTIQRTQQEDSAVYLCASSLNEKLFFGSGTQLSVL.

The chain combines TRBV9 with TRBJ1-3, with 7 bases that match TRBD1. CDR1 is SGDLS and CDR2 is YYNGEE in the germline V gene. J gave up 0 bases and V 3 bases, and 6 bases lay outside the gene matches. The CDR3 is made up of 16 amino acids. This CDR3 is CASSATGHSSGNTIYF. CDR3 coding DNA: TGTGCCAGCAGCGCGACAGGGCATAGCTCTGGAAACACCATATATTTT.

The V gene is TRBV5-5, the J gene TRBJ1-4; 7 nucleotides agree with TRBD1. This CDR3 spans 15 amino acids. Losses at the gene ends were 4 bases for V and 4 bases for J; bases not matched to a gene: 7. Germline lookup yields CDR1 SGHKS and CDR2 YYEKEE (reference sequence). This chain's CDR3 is CASSPSGTVNEKLFF. The CDR3 DNA sequence: TGTGCCAGCAGCCCATCCGGGACAGTTAATGAAAAACTGTTTTTT.

The J gene is TRBJ1-1, the V gene TRBV30; D might be TRBD1 (6 bases). This CDR3 has 15 residues. The V and J ends lost 5 bases and 5 bases respectively, with 21 bases between them. CDR1 is GTSNPN, CDR2 SVGIG, per germline (reference sequence). In DNA form, the CDR3 reads TGTGCCTGGGACCCTAAATTAGGGGGAGCAACTGAAGCTTTCTTT. Translated, it gives CAWDPKLGGATEAFF. Combining the CDR3 with reference TRBV30 and TRBJ1-1 gives the whole variable domain SQTIHQWPATLVQPVGSPLSLECTVEGTSNPNLYWYRQAAGRGLQLLFYSVGIGQISSEVPQNLSASRPQDRQFILSSKKLLLSDSGFYLCAWDPKLGGATEAFFGQGTRLTVV.

The chain recombines TRBV28 with TRBJ2-4; 7 bases are shared with TRBD2. The CDR3 extends over 16 amino acids. Losses at the gene ends were 2 bases for V and 1 base for J; bases not matched to a gene: 5. Germline V lookup: CDR1 MDHEN, CDR2 SYDVKM. In DNA, the CDR3 is TGTGCCAGCAGTTTAAACGGGAGGACGGCCAAAAACATTCAGTACTTC. Protein product: CASSLNGRTAKNIQYF. The full variable domain, completed using reference TRBV28 and TRBJ2-4, is DVKVTQSSRYLVKRTGEKVFLECVQDMDHENMFWYRQDPGLGLRLIYFSYDVKMKEKGDIPEGYSVSREKKERFSLILESASTNQTSMYLCASSLNGRTAKNIQYFGAGTRLSVL.

The chain couples TRBV5-4 to TRBJ2-7, with 8 bases fitting TRBD1. Trimming at V came to 0 bases and at J to 4 bases, leaving 6 bases not matched to a gene. From germline, CDR1 is SGHNT and CDR2 YYREEE (reference sequence). The CDR3 is 15 amino acids. The CDR3 sequence is CASSLAGTGNYEQYF. In DNA, the CDR3 is TGTGCCAGCAGCTTGGCGGGGACAGGAAATTACGAGCAGTACTTC. The variable domain in full, with the rest retrieved from reference TRBV5-4 and TRBJ2-7, is ETGVTQSPTHLIKTRGQQVTLRCSSQSGHNTVSWYQQALGQGPQFIFQYYREEENGRGNFPPRFSGLQFPNYSSELNVNALELDDSALYLCASSLAGTGNYEQYFGPGTRLTVT.

V and J are TRBV2 and TRBJ2-7; tentative D call: TRBD1 (6 bases). CDR1 and CDR2 (germline): SNHLY, FYNNEI. This CDR3 comprises 14 residues. The ends were cut back, 2 bases at V and 3 bases at J, with 11 bases in the middle. Here the CDR3 DNA reads TGTGCCAGCAGTGAACTCTCAGGGGTCTACGAGCAGTACTTC. Protein: CASSELSGVYEQYF. The full variable domain, with the rest looked up from reference TRBV2 and TRBJ2-7, is EPEVTQTPSHQVTQMGQEVILRCVPISNHLYFYWYRQILGQKVEFLVSFYNNEISEKSEIFDDQFSVERPDGSNFTLKIRSTKLEDSAMYFCASSELSGVYEQYFGPGTRLTVT.

This clone was observed a few times. The genes are TRBV7-2 and TRBJ1-1, with TRBD1 matching over 7 bases. The CDR3 contains 15 residues. Germline V gene sequence: CDR1 SGHTA, CDR2 FQGNSA. The V and J ends lost 3 bases and 4 bases, in that order; junction bases with no gene match: 8. The CDR3 reads CASSFFQGGVTEAFF. CDR3 sequence (DNA): TGTGCCAGCAGCTTTTTCCAGGGGGGTGTCACTGAAGCTTTCTTT.

As regards this clone: The sample holds other DNA sequences that translate to the same CDR3. This rearrangement joins TRBV6-1 to TRBJ2-2, with a tentative D call TRBD1 (6 bases). The CDR3 covers 14 residues. Germline CDR1 and CDR2: MNHNS and SASEGT. Trimming stripped 7 bases from V and 1 base from J, with 10 bases between. In DNA, the CDR3 is TGTGCCAGCATCCTGACAGGGAACACCGGGGAGCTGTTTTTT. It translates to CASILTGNTGELFF.

The chain couples TRBV14 to TRBJ1-2; 7 nucleotides match TRBD1. The germline CDR1 and CDR2 sequences are SGHDN and FVKESK. J lost 4 bases, V lost 4 bases, and 9 bases had no gene match. This CDR3 has 15 residues. The DNA of the CDR3 is TGTGCCAGCAGCCCTTACGACAGGGTCGGCTATGGCTACACCTTC. Amino acids: CASSPYDRVGYGYTF.

The J gene is TRBJ1-2, the V gene TRBV29-1; D may be TRBD1 (5 bases). V lost 6 bases, J lost 8 bases, and 28 bases lay in between. This CDR3 contains 16 residues. Germline CDR1 SQVTM, CDR2 ANQGSEA. The CDR3 DNA reads TGCAGCGTCTTCATTCTTGGGAGTAGCGGGGACCTCGGCTACACCTTC. This sequence encodes CSVFILGSSGDLGYTF.

The chain has TRBV11-2 and TRBJ1-1, with D maybe TRBD1 (5 bases). The CDR3 spans 16 residues. From germline, CDR1 is SGHAT and CDR2 FQNNGV. Trimming shortened V by 5 bases and J by 1 base, and 17 bases separated the two germline ends. CDR3 sequence: CASSLTGRGWNTEAFF. In DNA, the CDR3 is TGTGCCAGCAGCCTAACGGGTAGGGGCTGGAACACTGAAGCTTTCTTT.

The V call is TRBV2, the J call TRBJ1-1, with 8 bases that match TRBD1. Germline CDR1 reads SNHLY; CDR2 reads FYNNEI. The V segment lost 2 bases and the J segment 8 bases; nucleotides outside the gene matches: 1. The CDR3 has 12 residues. CDR3 sequence: CASSEWDREAFF. Written as DNA, the CDR3 is TGTGCCAGCAGTGAATGGGACAGGGAAGCTTTCTTT.

V is TRBV5-1 and J is TRBJ1-6; D might be TRBD1 (5 bases). Trimming shortened V by 4 bases and J by 7 bases, and 18 bases separated the two germline ends. CDR1 is SGHRS and CDR2 is YFSETQ in the germline V gene. The CDR3 is 16 amino acids. The CDR3 sequence is CASSDHWRRQNSPLHF. DNA for the CDR3: TGCGCCAGCAGCGATCACTGGAGACGACAGAATTCACCCCTCCACTTT.

CDR3 region: CASSVALSSYEQYF. The CDR3 DNA reads as TGTGCCAGCAGCGTAGCCCTGAGCTCCTACGAGCAGTACTTC. The chain is built from TRBV9 and TRBJ2-7; D uncertain. This CDR3 has 14 residues. V lost 0 bases, J lost 0 bases, and 7 bases lay in between. Germline V gene data show CDR1 as SGDLS and CDR2 as YYNGEE.

The chain links TRBV6-1 to TRBJ2-5, with a weak D call TRBD2 (6 bases). In germline, CDR1 is MNHNS, CDR2 SASEGT. This CDR3 has 11 amino acids. Trimming removed 6 bases from V and 4 bases from J, with 6 bases in between. The DNA of the CDR3 is TGTGCCAGCAGGGGAGGAGAGACCCAGTACTTC. Protein sequence: CASRGGETQYF.

This sequence joins TRBV11-2 and TRBJ1-1, with D hard to call. The CDR3 runs 14 residues. Trimming shortened V by 1 base and J by 6 bases, and 12 bases separated the two germline ends. Germline V gives CDR1 SGHAT, CDR2 FQNNGV. The CDR3 loop reads CASSLGTGLAEAFF. CDR3 DNA sequence: TGTGCCAGCAGCTTAGGTACGGGGTTGGCTGAAGCTTTCTTT.

The chain employs TRBV30 and TRBJ1-2; a weak D match, TRBD1 (6 bases). CDR3 length: 11 amino acids. Looked up from germline, CDR1 is GTSNPN and CDR2 is SVGIG (reference sequence). Deletions cut 7 bases from V and 6 bases from J, with 12 bases between. The CDR3 DNA reads TGTGCCTCCGGTGGGGGCAATGGCTACACCTTC. Its protein is CASGGGNGYTF.

The rearrangement uses TRBV7-8 and TRBJ2-5; a possible D gene is TRBD2 (6 bases). The CDR3 covers 16 residues. CDR1 is SGHVS and CDR2 is FQNEAQ in the germline V gene. Trimming left V 1 base short and J 7 bases short, with 19 bases between. The CDR3 sequence: CASSLVGSARGGTQYF. The CDR3 bases are TGTGCCAGCAGCTTAGTTGGGTCGGCCCGGGGAGGGACCCAGTACTTC. Full variable domain (missing parts from reference TRBV7-8 and TRBJ2-5): GAGVSQSPRYKVAKRGQDVALRCDPISGHVSLFWYQQALGQGPEFLTYFQNEAQLDKSGLPSDRFFAERPEGSVSTLKIQRTQQEDSAVYLCASSLVGSARGGTQYFGPGTRLLVL.

V usage is TRBV6-1 and J usage is TRBJ2-7; weak D call: TRBD1 (5 bases). V shed 6 bases and J shed 0 bases, with 15 bases lying between them. This CDR3 spans 15 amino acids. Germline CDR1 is MNHNS and CDR2 is SASEGT. CDR3 sequence reads: CASRVGAALSYEQYF. The CDR3 DNA reads as TGTGCCAGCAGGGTTGGGGCAGCGCTCTCCTACGAGCAGTACTTC.

The DNA of the CDR3 is TGTGCCAGCAGATACTTGGCCGAGGTCGGGACCTACGAGCAGTACTTC. As protein: CASRYLAEVGTYEQYF. This chain connects TRBV28 to TRBJ2-7, with D possibly being TRBD2 (5 bases). Germline V gene data show CDR1 as MDHEN and CDR2 as SYDVKM. With 6 bases removed from V and 2 bases from J, the gap between germline ends came to 20 bases. The CDR3 totals 16 residues.

The chain is built from TRBV15 and TRBJ2-1, with a possible D match to TRBD2 (5 bases). CDR1 is LNHNV and CDR2 is YYDKDF in the germline V gene (reference sequence). Trimming took off 1 base at V and 4 bases at J, with 14 bases between the two ends. The CDR3 length is 16 residues. Written as DNA, the CDR3 is TGTGCCACCAGCAGAGGAGCGGTGACCTTTTACAATGAGCAGTTCTTC. Amino acid sequence: CATSRGAVTFYNEQFF.

The sample holds a few counts of this clone. This chain links TRBV9 with TRBJ1-2, with a tentative D call TRBD1 (5 bases). Per the germline V gene, CDR1 is SGDLS and CDR2 is YYNGEE. This CDR3 is 15 amino acids long. Deletions cut 0 bases from V and 4 bases from J, with 13 bases between. CDR3 sequence reads: CASSVGGEVIYGYTF. The CDR3 DNA follows: TGTGCCAGCAGCGTAGGGGGGGAAGTTATCTATGGCTACACCTTC. Variable domain in full (rest from reference TRBV9 and TRBJ1-2): DSGVTQTPKHLITATGQRVTLRCSPRSGDLSVYWYQQSLDQGLQFLIQYYNGEERAKGNILERFSAQQFPDLHSELNLSSLELGDSALYFCASSVGGEVIYGYTFGSGTRLTVV.

The chain's CDR3 is CASSFRAGASSQETQYF. CDR3 bases: TGCGCCAGCAGCTTTAGGGCAGGGGCGAGCTCCCAAGAGACCCAGTACTTC. The V call is TRBV5-1, the J call TRBJ2-5; possibly TRBD1 for D (6 bases). Per the germline V gene, CDR1 is SGHRS and CDR2 is YFSETQ. V was pared by 2 bases and J by 1 base, with 18 bases between. The CDR3 consists of 17 residues.

This clone has just a few counts. One junction end does not reproduce the germline sequence, and a read error may be involved. V and J are TRBV7-9 and TRBJ1-1, with D perhaps matching TRBD1 (6 bases). The CDR3 totals 14 residues. Germline loops: CDR1 SEHNR, CDR2 FQNEAQ (reference sequence). For the CDR3, the DNA is TGTTCCAGCAGCTTCGACAGGTCGAACACTGAAGCTTTCTTT. Its protein is CSSSFDRSNTEAFF.

V and J are TRBV6-1 and TRBJ2-7, with TRBD1 identical over 9 bases. This CDR3 spans 15 amino acids. Germline CDR1 reads MNHNS; CDR2 reads SASEGT. Germline trimming cut 4 bases from V and 6 bases from J; bases unmatched to any gene: 10. The CDR3 reads CASSASGTGFREQYF. Here the CDR3 DNA reads TGTGCCAGCAGTGCCTCCGGGACAGGGTTTCGCGAGCAGTACTTC.